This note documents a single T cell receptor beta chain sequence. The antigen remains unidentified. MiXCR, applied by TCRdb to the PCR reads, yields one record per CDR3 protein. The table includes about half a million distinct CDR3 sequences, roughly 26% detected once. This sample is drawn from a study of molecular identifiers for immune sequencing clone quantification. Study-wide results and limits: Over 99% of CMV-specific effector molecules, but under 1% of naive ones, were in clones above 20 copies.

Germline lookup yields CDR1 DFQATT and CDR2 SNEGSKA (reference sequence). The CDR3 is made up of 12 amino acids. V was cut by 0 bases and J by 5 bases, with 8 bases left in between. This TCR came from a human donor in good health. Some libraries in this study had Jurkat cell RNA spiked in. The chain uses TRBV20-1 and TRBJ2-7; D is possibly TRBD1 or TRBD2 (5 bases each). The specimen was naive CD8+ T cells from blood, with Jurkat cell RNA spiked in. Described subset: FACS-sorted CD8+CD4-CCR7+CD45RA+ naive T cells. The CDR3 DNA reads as TGCAGTGCTAGAGATTTGGGGGACGAGCAGTACTTC. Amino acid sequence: CSARDLGDEQYF.